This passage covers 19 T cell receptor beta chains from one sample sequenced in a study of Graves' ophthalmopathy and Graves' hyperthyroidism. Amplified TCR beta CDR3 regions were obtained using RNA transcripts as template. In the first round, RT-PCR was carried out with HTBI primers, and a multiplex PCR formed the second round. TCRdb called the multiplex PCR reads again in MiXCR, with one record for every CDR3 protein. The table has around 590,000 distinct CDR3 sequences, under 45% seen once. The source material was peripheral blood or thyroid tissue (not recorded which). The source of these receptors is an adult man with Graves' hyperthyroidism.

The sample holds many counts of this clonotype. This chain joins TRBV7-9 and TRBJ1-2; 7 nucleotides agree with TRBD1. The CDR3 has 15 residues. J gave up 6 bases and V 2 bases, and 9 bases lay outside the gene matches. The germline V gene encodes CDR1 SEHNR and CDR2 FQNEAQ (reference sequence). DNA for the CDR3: TGTGCCAGCAGCTTACCGGGGAGGGGGCGTCATGGCTACACCTTC. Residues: CASSLPGRGRHGYTF.

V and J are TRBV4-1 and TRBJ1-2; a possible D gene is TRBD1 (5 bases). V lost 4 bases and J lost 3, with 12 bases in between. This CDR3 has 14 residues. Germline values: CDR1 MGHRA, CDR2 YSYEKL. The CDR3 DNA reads TGCGCCAGCAGCCCGAGTTTGGGGGACTATGGCTACACCTTC. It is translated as CASSPSLGDYGYTF.

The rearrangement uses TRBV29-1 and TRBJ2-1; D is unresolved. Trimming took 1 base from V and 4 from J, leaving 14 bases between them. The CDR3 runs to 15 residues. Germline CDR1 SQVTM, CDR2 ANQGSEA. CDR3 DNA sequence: TGCAGCGTTGAAGGGTTTGCCGGGCAATACAATGAGCAGTTCTTC. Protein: CSVEGFAGQYNEQFF.

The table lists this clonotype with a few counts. The CDR3 spells CASNGQGAGEDQPQHF. The CDR3 coding sequence is TGTGCCAGCAATGGCCAGGGGGCCGGGGAGGATCAGCCCCAGCATTTT. V gene TRBV2 combines with J gene TRBJ1-5; 8 bases match TRBD1. CDR3 length: 16 residues. The junction had 13 bases not matched to a gene; V was cut back by 7 bases and J by 5 bases. The germline V gene encodes CDR1 SNHLY and CDR2 FYNNEI.

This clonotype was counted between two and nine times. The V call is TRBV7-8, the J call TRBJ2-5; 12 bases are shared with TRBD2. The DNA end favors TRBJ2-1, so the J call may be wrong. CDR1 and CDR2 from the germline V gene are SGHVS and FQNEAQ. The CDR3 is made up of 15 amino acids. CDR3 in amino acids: CASSLSLAGGSEQFF. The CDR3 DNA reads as TGTGCCAGCAGCTTAAGCCTAGCGGGGGGGAGTGAGCAGTTCTTC.

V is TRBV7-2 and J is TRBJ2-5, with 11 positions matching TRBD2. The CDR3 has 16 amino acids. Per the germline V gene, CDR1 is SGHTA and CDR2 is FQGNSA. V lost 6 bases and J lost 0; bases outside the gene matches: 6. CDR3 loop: CASSTGLAEDQETQYF. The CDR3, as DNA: TGTGCCAGCAGTACGGGACTAGCGGAAGACCAAGAGACCCAGTACTTC.

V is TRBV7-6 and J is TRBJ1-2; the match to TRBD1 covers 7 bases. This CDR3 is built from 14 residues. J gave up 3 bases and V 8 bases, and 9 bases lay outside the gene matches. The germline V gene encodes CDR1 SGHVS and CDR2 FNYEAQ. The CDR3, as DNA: TGTGCCAGCGTCCCGACAGGGCTGGACTATGGCTACACCTTC. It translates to CASVPTGLDYGYTF.

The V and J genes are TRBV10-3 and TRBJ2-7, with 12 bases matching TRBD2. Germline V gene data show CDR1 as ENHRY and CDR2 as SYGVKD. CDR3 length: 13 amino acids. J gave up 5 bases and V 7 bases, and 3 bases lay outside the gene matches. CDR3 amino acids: CAIKTSGSHEQYF. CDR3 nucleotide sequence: TGTGCCATCAAGACTAGCGGGAGCCACGAGCAGTACTTC.

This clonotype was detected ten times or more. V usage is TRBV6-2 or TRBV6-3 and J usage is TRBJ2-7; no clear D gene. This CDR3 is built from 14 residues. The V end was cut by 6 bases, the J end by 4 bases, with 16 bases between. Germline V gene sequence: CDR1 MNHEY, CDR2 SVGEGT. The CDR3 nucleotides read TGTGCCAGCAGACCCGTTGAGGTATGGTACGAGCAGTACTTC. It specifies CASRPVEVWYEQYF.

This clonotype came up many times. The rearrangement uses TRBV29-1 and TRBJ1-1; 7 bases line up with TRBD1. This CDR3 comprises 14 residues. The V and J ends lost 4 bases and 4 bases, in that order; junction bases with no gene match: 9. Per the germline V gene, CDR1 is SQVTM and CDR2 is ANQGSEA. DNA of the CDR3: TGCAGCGTTGCCCCAGAGGGGGCGTTCACTGAAGCTTTCTTT. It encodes CSVAPEGAFTEAFF.

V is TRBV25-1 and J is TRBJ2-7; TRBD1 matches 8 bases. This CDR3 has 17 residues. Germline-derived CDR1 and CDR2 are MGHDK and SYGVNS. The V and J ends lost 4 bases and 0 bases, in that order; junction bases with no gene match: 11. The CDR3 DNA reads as TGTGCCAGCAGTGCCTTGACAGGGGCGCCCAGCTCCTACGAGCAGTACTTC. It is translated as CASSALTGAPSSYEQYF.

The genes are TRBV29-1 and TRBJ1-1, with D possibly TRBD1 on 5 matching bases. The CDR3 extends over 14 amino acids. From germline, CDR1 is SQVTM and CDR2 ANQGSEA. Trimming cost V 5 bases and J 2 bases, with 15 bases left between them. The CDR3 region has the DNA TGCAGCGTTTCCCAGGGAGGCGGTAACACTGAAGCTTTCTTT. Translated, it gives CSVSQGGGNTEAFF.

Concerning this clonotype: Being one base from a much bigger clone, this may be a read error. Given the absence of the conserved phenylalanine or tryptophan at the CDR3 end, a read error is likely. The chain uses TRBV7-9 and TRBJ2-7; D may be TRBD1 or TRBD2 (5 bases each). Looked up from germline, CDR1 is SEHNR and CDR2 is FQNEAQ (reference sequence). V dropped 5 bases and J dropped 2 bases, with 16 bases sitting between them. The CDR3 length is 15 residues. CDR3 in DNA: TGTGCCAGCAGCCAGGACCGAGGGGCTACCTACGAGCAGTACCTC. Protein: CASSQDRGATYEQYL.

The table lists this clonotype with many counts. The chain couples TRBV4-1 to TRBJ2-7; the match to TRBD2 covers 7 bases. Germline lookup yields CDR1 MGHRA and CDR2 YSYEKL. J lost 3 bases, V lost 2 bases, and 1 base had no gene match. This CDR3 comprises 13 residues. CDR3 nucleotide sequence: TGCGCCAGCAGCCAATCTAGCGGCTACGAGCAGTACTTC. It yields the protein CASSQSSGYEQYF.

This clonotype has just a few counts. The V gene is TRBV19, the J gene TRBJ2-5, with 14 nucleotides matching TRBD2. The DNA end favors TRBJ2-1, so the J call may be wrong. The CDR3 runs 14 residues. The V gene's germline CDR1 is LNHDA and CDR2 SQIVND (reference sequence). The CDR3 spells CASRLAGGPNEQFF. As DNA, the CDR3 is TGTGCCAGCAGACTAGCGGGAGGGCCTAATGAGCAGTTCTTC.

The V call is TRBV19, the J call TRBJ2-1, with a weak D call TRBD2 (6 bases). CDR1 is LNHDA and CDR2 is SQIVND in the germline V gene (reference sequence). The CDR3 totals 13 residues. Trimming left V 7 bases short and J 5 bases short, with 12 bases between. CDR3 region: CASTEGQNNEQFF. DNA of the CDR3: TGTGCCAGTACGGAGGGGCAGAACAATGAGCAGTTCTTC.

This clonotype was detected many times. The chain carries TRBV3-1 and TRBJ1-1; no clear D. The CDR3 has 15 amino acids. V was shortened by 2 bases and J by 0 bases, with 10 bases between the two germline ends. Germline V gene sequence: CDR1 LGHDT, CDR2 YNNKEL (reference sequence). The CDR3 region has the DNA TGTGCCAGCAGCCAATCCAGAGAATTGAACACTGAAGCTTTCTTT. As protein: CASSQSRELNTEAFF. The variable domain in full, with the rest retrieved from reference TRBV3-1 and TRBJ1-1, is DTAVSQTPKYLVTQMGNDKSIKCEQNLGHDTMYWYKQDSKKFLKIMFSYNNKELIINETVPNRFSPKSPDKAHLNLHINSLELGDSAVYFCASSQSRELNTEAFFGQGTRLTVV.

For the CDR3, the DNA is TGCGCCAGCAGCCCGGTTTGGGGGGACACTGAAGCTTTCTTT. Its protein product is CASSPVWGDTEAFF. The rearrangement uses TRBV5-1 and TRBJ1-1, with D perhaps matching TRBD1 (5 bases). This CDR3 is built from 14 residues. V gave up 4 bases and J gave up 3 bases, with 13 bases separating them. The V gene's germline CDR1 is SGHRS and CDR2 YFSETQ.

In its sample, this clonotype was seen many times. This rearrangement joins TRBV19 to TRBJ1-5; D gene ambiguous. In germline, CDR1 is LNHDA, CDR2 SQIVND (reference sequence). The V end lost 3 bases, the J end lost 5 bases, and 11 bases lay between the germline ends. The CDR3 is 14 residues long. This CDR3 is CASSMDRVDQPQHF. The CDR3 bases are TGTGCCAGTAGTATGGATAGGGTCGATCAGCCCCAGCATTTT.